The clone carrying this T cell receptor beta chain has a handful of counts. Its specificity is unknown. This entry belongs to a study of T-cell reconstitution after alpha-beta-depleted transplantation in children. Overall study findings and caveats: It was surviving recipient T cells and thymic progenitors that gave some patients high TCRbeta diversity at day 60. T-cell numbers and diversity, one year after transplant, stemmed largely from T cells that were newly produced. About two months after transplant, alpha-beta T cells reportedly came from several hundred expanded graft clones.

The germline CDR1 and CDR2 sequences are SGHAT and FQNNGV. Trimming took off 3 bases at V and 3 bases at J, with 18 bases between the two ends. The CDR3 contains 16 residues. Unique molecular identifiers tagged the TCRbeta library. A single record per CDR3 protein comes from TCRdb applying MiXCR to the PCR reads. The table has about 60,000 distinct CDR3 sequences, roughly 46% seen once; the top ten hold nearly 98%. The rearrangement links TRBV11-2 to TRBJ2-7, with D uncertain. This material consisted of PBMCs, mostly from graft donor cells, taken 360 days after TCRalphabeta/CD19-depleted stem cell transplant. This sequence originates from a male patient younger than 18 who had a stem cell transplant for acute lymphoblastic leukemia, so the T cells may come from the graft donor. The CDR3 sequence: CASSFKRWEVFYEQYF. CDR3 coding DNA: TGTGCCAGCAGCTTTAAGCGATGGGAAGTCTTCTACGAGCAGTACTTC.